One and the same sample provided the 26 T cell receptor beta chains below, sequenced in a study of blood T cell repertoires in COVID-19 (dated by TCRdb to the early 2020s). Library preparation employed the immunoSEQ multiplex PCR assay. TCRdb stores this immuneACCESS table with in-frame sequences only. Part of the clones is absent; in the studies checked, under half of the shortfall reflects unresolved V genes, and no reason is known for the rest. For this sample the table gives under 250,000 clones, of which approximately 80% were detected only once. Around 13% of the sample is in the top ten clones. Sequencing was done on a sample of peripheral blood. The receptor source for this set is a human donor in a cohort sampled during active COVID-19.

This clone has more than one count but fewer than ten. The chain carries TRBV6-5 and TRBJ1-2, with a tentative D call TRBD1 (5 bases). CDR1 and CDR2 (germline): MNHEY, SVGAGI. The V end was cut by 0 bases, the J end by 2 bases, with 7 bases between. The CDR3 is 14 residues long. The CDR3 reads CASSYSGLNYGYTF. CDR3 DNA: TGTGCCAGCAGTTACTCGGGACTGAACTATGGCTACACCTTC.

V is TRBV5-1 and J is TRBJ2-1; D uncertain. Looked up from germline, CDR1 is SGHRS and CDR2 is YFSETQ. The V end was cut by 0 bases, the J end by 6 bases, with 7 bases between. The CDR3 covers 13 residues. CDR3 nucleotide sequence: TGCGCCAGCAGCTTGGGTACTCTCAATGAGCAGTTCTTC. Residues: CASSLGTLNEQFF.

The chain couples TRBV29-1 to TRBJ2-1; 9 nucleotides agree with TRBD1. Germline CDR1 reads SQVTM; CDR2 reads ANQGSEA. The CDR3 loop spans 14 amino acids. V lost 7 bases to trimming and J lost 3 bases; unmatched junction nucleotides: 7. The CDR3 spells CSAATGGLYNEQFF. In DNA form, the CDR3 reads TGCAGCGCGGCGACAGGGGGTCTCTACAATGAGCAGTTCTTC.

The V call is TRBV23-1, the J call TRBJ2-7, with 9 bases identical to TRBD2. TRBV23-1 is treated as an ORF (open reading frame) with a function not yet certain. CDR3 length: 18 amino acids. Trimming removed 0 bases from V and 2 bases from J; junction bases left unmatched: 11. The CDR3 DNA sequence: TGCGCCAGCAGTCAATCGACGGGGCGGGAGGGACCCACCTACGAGCAGTACTTC. It encodes CASSQSTGREGPTYEQYF.

V is TRBV28 and J is TRBJ2-1; D is perhaps TRBD1 (6 bases). CDR1 is MDHEN and CDR2 is SYDVKM in the germline V gene. The CDR3 loop spans 12 amino acids. The V and J ends lost 11 bases and 4 bases respectively, with 12 bases between them. As DNA, the CDR3 is TGTGCCTCAGGGGTAGGTTACAATGAGCAGTTCTTC. Its translation: CASGVGYNEQFF.

This clone showed up just once. This chain connects TRBV7-9 to TRBJ1-2; D gene ambiguous. With 7 bases removed from V and 1 base from J, the gap between germline ends came to 10 bases. Looked up from germline, CDR1 is SEHNR and CDR2 is FQNEAQ (reference sequence). The CDR3 is made up of 13 amino acids. In DNA form, the CDR3 reads TGTGCCAGCACCATCGCGGTTAACTATGGCTACACCTTC. Amino acid sequence: CASTIAVNYGYTF. The entire variable domain, with the rest obtained from reference TRBV7-9 and TRBJ1-2, is as follows: DTGVSQNPRHKITKRGQNVTFRCDPISEHNRLYWYRQTLGQGPEFLTYFQNEAQLEKSRLLSDRFSAERPKGSFSTLEIQRTEQGDSAMYLCASTIAVNYGYTFGSGTRLTVV.

The chain uses TRBV7-2 and TRBJ2-1, with TRBD1 identical over 9 bases. Germline values: CDR1 SGHTA, CDR2 FQGNSA. This CDR3 has 14 amino acids. The V segment lost 1 base and the J segment 9 bases; nucleotides outside the gene matches: 4. In DNA, the CDR3 is TGTGCCAGCAGCTTAGACAGGGGGCTAGGTGAGCAGTTCTTC. Its protein is CASSLDRGLGEQFF.

The chain recombines TRBV6-6 with TRBJ2-2; no clear D gene. V lost 2 bases and J lost 5, with 6 bases in between. CDR1 and CDR2 from the germline V gene are MNHNY and SVGAGI (reference sequence). There are 13 residues in the CDR3. DNA for the CDR3: TGTGCCAGCAGTTACGAGAGAACCGGGGAGCTGTTTTTT. This sequence encodes CASSYERTGELFF.

Only a few counts were recorded for this clone. The chain uses TRBV4-2 and TRBJ1-3; unclear D gene. V shed 0 bases and J shed 2 bases, with 8 bases lying between them. Germline assignment: CDR1 LGHNA and CDR2 YNFKEQ. The CDR3 loop spans 15 amino acids. CDR3 sequence (DNA): TGTGCCAGCAGCCAAGAGTTGAGGGCTGGAAACACCATATATTTT. It specifies CASSQELRAGNTIYF.

In its sample, this clone was seen a few times. J is TRBJ2-6 and V is TRBV7-2, with 10 bases identical to TRBD2. The germline gives CDR1 SGHTA, CDR2 FQGNSA. The trim removed 2 bases at V and 2 bases at J, leaving 6 bases unmatched. The CDR3 spans 18 residues. CDR3 in amino acids: CASSLNLAGAAGANVLTF. The DNA of the CDR3 is TGTGCCAGCAGCTTAAACCTAGCGGGAGCCGCTGGGGCCAACGTCCTGACTTTC.

The rearrangement uses TRBV14 and TRBJ1-2, with 7 bases identical to TRBD1. CDR3 length: 13 residues. In germline, CDR1 is SGHDN, CDR2 FVKESK. V lost 4 bases to trimming and J lost 7 bases; unmatched junction nucleotides: 6. The CDR3 bases are TGTGCCAGCAGCCCCTACAGGGGCGCTGGCTACACCTTC. Its protein is CASSPYRGAGYTF.

The chain is built from TRBV7-9 and TRBJ2-3; maybe TRBD2 (6 bases). From germline, CDR1 is SEHNR and CDR2 FQNEAQ (reference sequence). The CDR3 sequence is 12 residues long. Trimming pared 1 base from V and 8 bases from J, leaving 7 bases between. The CDR3 is CASSLGGGTQYF. The DNA for the CDR3 is TGTGCCAGCAGCTTAGGGGGAGGTACGCAGTATTTT.

This chain uses TRBV9 with TRBJ1-4; weak D call: TRBD1 (5 bases). The V end lost 4 bases, the J end lost 2 bases, and 12 bases lay between the germline ends. Germline assignment: CDR1 SGDLS and CDR2 YYNGEE. The CDR3 extends over 15 amino acids. The CDR3: CASSSQGTTNEKLFF. The CDR3 coding sequence is TGTGCCAGCAGCTCCCAGGGAACGACTAATGAAAAACTGTTTTTT.

V and J are TRBV28 and TRBJ1-2; D gene unclear. From germline, CDR1 is MDHEN and CDR2 SYDVKM. Between the trimmed V and J ends, which lost 7 bases and 8 bases, there was a span of 14 bases. The CDR3 has 12 amino acids. CDR3 in DNA: TGTGCCAGCAAAAGGGAAGGAGGCGGCTACACCTTC. This codes for CASKREGGGYTF.

V and J are TRBV5-1 and TRBJ1-3, with a possible D match to TRBD1 (5 bases). The ends were cut back, 2 bases at V and 0 bases at J, with 12 bases in the middle. CDR3 length equals 16 residues. CDR1 is SGHRS and CDR2 is YFSETQ in the germline V gene. Here the CDR3 reads CASSLGRTNSGNTIYF. Written as DNA, the CDR3 is TGCGCCAGCAGCTTAGGCAGGACAAACTCTGGAAACACCATATATTTT. Using reference TRBV5-1 and TRBJ1-3 for the parts outside the CDR3, the full variable domain is KAGVTQTPRYLIKTRGQQVTLSCSPISGHRSVSWYQQTPGQGLQFLFEYFSETQRNKGNFPGRFSGRQFSNSRSEMNVSTLELGDSALYLCASSLGRTNSGNTIYFGEGSWLTVV.

The V call is TRBV18, the J call TRBJ2-3; 7 nucleotides agree with TRBD1. The CDR3 covers 16 residues. Per germline, CDR1 KGHSH and CDR2 LQKENI. The J segment lost 2 bases and the V segment lost 3 bases, leaving 8 bases of the junction unmatched. The CDR3 is CASSPGRQGTTDTQYF. For the CDR3, the DNA is TGTGCCAGCTCACCGGGTAGACAGGGCACCACAGATACGCAGTATTTT.

In DNA form, the CDR3 reads TGTGCCAGCAGCTTGGCGGAAACAGGCACCGGGGAGCTGTTTTTT. Translating gives CASSLAETGTGELFF. V and J are TRBV5-5 and TRBJ2-2, with TRBD1 as a possible D gene (5 bases). The germline V gene has CDR1 SGHKS and CDR2 YYEKEE (reference sequence). This CDR3 has 15 residues. Trimming shortened V by 0 bases and J by 4 bases, and 10 bases separated the two germline ends.

This chain links TRBV5-6 with TRBJ2-5, with D possibly TRBD1 on 5 matching bases. The V end lost 0 bases, the J end lost 6 bases, and 12 bases lay between the germline ends. The CDR3 consists of 14 residues. The germline gives CDR1 SGHDT, CDR2 YYEEEE. This chain's CDR3 is CASSLGRVRKTQYF. CDR3 in DNA: TGTGCCAGCAGCTTGGGCAGGGTGAGGAAGACCCAGTACTTC.

J is TRBJ1-1 and V is TRBV18; D is possibly TRBD1 (6 bases). Germline V CDR1 and CDR2: KGHSH, LQKENI. V was cut by 2 bases and J by 7 bases, with 11 bases left in between. The CDR3 runs 13 residues. In nucleotides, the CDR3 is TGTGCCAGCTCACCAAAGACAGGCAATGAAGCTTTCTTT. This gives the protein CASSPKTGNEAFF.

This clone was detected once. The chain employs TRBV6-5 and TRBJ2-5, with TRBD1 matching 8 bases. Germline CDR1 reads MNHEY; CDR2 reads SVGAGI. The CDR3 is 15 amino acids. V was clipped by 6 bases and J by 6 bases; unmatched bases: 12. The CDR3 region is CASRSGTGSVKTQYF. CDR3 in DNA: TGTGCCAGCAGATCCGGGACAGGATCAGTGAAGACCCAGTACTTC.

This sequence joins TRBV19 and TRBJ2-7; D possibly corresponds to TRBD1 (5 bases). Germline V gene sequence: CDR1 LNHDA, CDR2 SQIVND (reference sequence). V was cut by 3 bases and J by 7 bases, with 13 bases left in between. The CDR3 totals 13 residues. The CDR3 here is CASSISRVGEQYF. The CDR3 DNA reads TGTGCCAGTAGTATTTCCAGGGTTGGGGAGCAGTACTTC.

The V call is TRBV28, the J call TRBJ1-5, with D unclear. The germline CDR1 and CDR2 sequences are MDHEN and SYDVKM. V was clipped by 2 bases and J by 6 bases, with 5 bases between them. The CDR3 extends over 12 amino acids. CDR3 DNA: TGTGCCAGCAGTTTACGGGGTCAGCCCCAGCATTTT. It translates to CASSLRGQPQHF. Full variable domain (rest looked up from reference TRBV28 and TRBJ1-5): DVKVTQSSRYLVKRTGEKVFLECVQDMDHENMFWYRQDPGLGLRLIYFSYDVKMKEKGDIPEGYSVSREKKERFSLILESASTNQTSMYLCASSLRGQPQHFGDGTRLSIL.

This clone was recorded a few times. This chain joins TRBV5-1 and TRBJ2-5; no reliable D call. V gave up 0 bases and J gave up 0 bases, with 6 bases separating them. Germline loops: CDR1 SGHRS, CDR2 YFSETQ. The CDR3 has 14 amino acids. The CDR3 nucleotides are TGCGCCAGCAGCTTGGCGGGTTACCAAGAGACCCAGTACTTC. It yields the protein CASSLAGYQETQYF.

The chain joins TRBV9 to TRBJ2-3; a weak D match, TRBD1 (6 bases). This CDR3 comprises 14 residues. Germline V CDR1 and CDR2: SGDLS, YYNGEE. V was cut by 7 bases and J by 0 bases, with 12 bases left in between. In DNA, the CDR3 is TGTGCCAGCCGACGAACAGGGAGCACAGATACGCAGTATTTT. It specifies CASRRTGSTDTQYF.

V and J are TRBV6-2 or TRBV6-3 and TRBJ1-1; D not certain. Trimming pared 4 bases from V and 5 bases from J, leaving 14 bases between. This CDR3 comprises 14 residues. The germline gives CDR1 MNHEY, CDR2 SVGEGT. As DNA, the CDR3 is TGTGCCAGCAGTTCCTCTCTCGGGAGTACTGAAGCTTTCTTT. Translation: CASSSSLGSTEAFF.

V gene TRBV4-2 combines with J gene TRBJ1-6; D perhaps matches TRBD1 (6 bases). The length of the CDR3 is 15 residues. The germline V gene has CDR1 LGHNA and CDR2 YNFKEQ. Trimming cost V 2 bases and J 5 bases, with 10 bases left between them. The CDR3 coding sequence is TGTGCCAGCAGCCAATCCAGGGGACATAATTCACCCCTCCACTTT. As protein: CASSQSRGHNSPLHF.